This T cell receptor (beta chain) was sequenced for a study of T-cell memory formation after mild COVID-19. Study background: Clusters were largely donor specific.

cDNA libraries for TCR alpha and TCR beta, carrying sample barcodes and UMIs, came from 5'RACE with constant-segment primers. TCRdb re-analysed the 5' RACE reads in MiXCR, keeping a single row per CDR3 protein. The data show 250,000 to 300,000 distinct CDR3 sequences, roughly 17% seen once. Germline CDR1 reads MNHEY; CDR2 reads SVGAGI. V lost 7 bases to trimming and J lost 7 bases; unmatched junction nucleotides: 8. The length of the CDR3 is 14 residues. This clonotype was detected ten times or more. The origin of this receptor is a man younger than 35 who had mild COVID-19 (a few samples of this study predate the infection). Cell type and time point are not known. The rearrangement links TRBV6-5 to TRBJ2-2; 8 positions match TRBD2. Sample: PBMCs or a T cell subset sorted from them (not recorded which). CDR3 DNA sequence: TGTGCCAGCATTCCGGGACTAGAGGTCGGGGAGCTGTTTTTT. Its protein product is CASIPGLEVGELFF.